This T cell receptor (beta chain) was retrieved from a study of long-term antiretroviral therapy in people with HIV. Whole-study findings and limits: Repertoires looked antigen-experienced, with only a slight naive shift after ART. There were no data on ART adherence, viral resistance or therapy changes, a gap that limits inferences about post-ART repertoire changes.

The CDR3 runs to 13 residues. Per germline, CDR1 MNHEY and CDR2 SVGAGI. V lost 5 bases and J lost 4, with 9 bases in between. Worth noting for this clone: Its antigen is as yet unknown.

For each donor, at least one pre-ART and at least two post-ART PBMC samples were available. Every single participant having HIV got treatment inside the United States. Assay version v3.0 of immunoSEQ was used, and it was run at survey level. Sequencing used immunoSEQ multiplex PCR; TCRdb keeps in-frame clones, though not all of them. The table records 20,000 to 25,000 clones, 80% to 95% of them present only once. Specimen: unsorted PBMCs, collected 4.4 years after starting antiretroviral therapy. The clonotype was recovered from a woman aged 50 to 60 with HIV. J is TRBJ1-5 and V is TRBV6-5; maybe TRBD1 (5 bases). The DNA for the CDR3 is TGTGCCAGCAGTCCTGACAGAAATCAGCCCCAGCATTTT. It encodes CASSPDRNQPQHF.